This T cell receptor (beta chain) was observed in a study of post-analysis software for immune sequencing data (dated by TCRdb to the mid-2010s). As for the study more broadly: Disease courses on record covered relapsing-remitting, secondary progressive and progressive-relapsing multiple sclerosis, though some patients had no subtype annotation. The patient repertoires were compared against about a dozen previously published healthy control repertoires obtained from donors aged about 6 to 27 years. A subset of samples was prepared in parallel using single-end sample barcoding, then pooled and co-amplified after Illumina adapter ligation.

Via the germline V gene (reference sequence), CDR1 is DFQATT and CDR2 SNEGSKA. Trimming takes 0 bases off V and 3 bases off J; junction bases not matched to a gene: 12. Spanning cysteine to phenylalanine, the CDR3 consists of 17 amino acids. Only CDR3 DNA is held: 51 bases, read in frame from base 1. TCR beta repertoires were profiled from peripheral blood of 13 young patients with multiple sclerosis to demonstrate the VDJtools post-analysis software. Multiple sclerosis patients were children and adolescents aged 6 to 15 years. The investigation overall reported the following: The multiple sclerosis patient group was slightly younger than the control group. Direct clustering with F measure showed strong co-clustering of samples prepared in the same batch, prompting a batch-effect correction. Normalized Chao1 diversity was significantly lower in multiple sclerosis patients than controls, suggesting substantial peripheral T-cell clonal expansion. Significantly higher frequencies in patients than in controls were found for roughly 5 TRBV segments, including TRBV5-6, TRBV5-1 and TRBV20-1.

This clonotype was seen only a few times. Its antigen is currently not known. Base-call qualities are not available, and no considerably larger clone is one nucleotide away. Library preparation was by PCR. Sequencing was carried out with an Illumina HiSeq 2500. Unique molecular identifiers were incorporated into TCR beta cDNA libraries to reduce PCR and sequencing biases. Per 1 to 10 million input T cells, roughly 500,000 cDNA molecules were obtained, such that each molecule approximated one T cell. Patient libraries were prepared and sequenced with the same protocol used for the earlier healthy control dataset. Samples belonging to the same batch were prepared together, multiplexed and sequenced on a shared HiSeq lane. Turning to the authors' computational methods: MIGEC handled the raw barcoded reads, throwing out single-read molecular identifier groups before consensus assembly and CDR3 extraction. VDJtools was used for post-analysis of the clonotype tables, with diversity normalized by down-sampling every dataset to the smallest sample size. In repertoire overlap clustering, CDR3 amino acid sequences, but not nucleotide sequences, were matched to correct batch-related cross-sample contamination. In-frame beta chains were kept once TCRdb had trimmed the public reads at Q25 with fastp and called clones with MiXCR. Rows merge per CDR3 protein into single entries with the most common DNA and genes. TCRdb, rather than the study authors, made the V and J calls. Across this sample there are about 760,000 distinct CDR3 sequences, with roughly 27% seen only once. The ten largest clones represent approximately 0.55% of the sample.

Recombination linked TRBV20-1 to TRBJ2-7, and 9 junction bases match TRBD2. The TCR sequence derives from a girl aged 10 to 17 with multiple sclerosis. The material sequenced was blood. The CDR3 region has the sequence CSARDGASGEHHYEQYF. In nucleotides, the sequence is TGCAGTGCTAGAGATGGGGCTAGCGGGGAACATCACTACGAGCAGTACTTC.